A selection of T cell receptor beta chains follows, all from one sample in a study of CD8+ T cells in alopecia areata. Profiling relied on immunoSEQ multiplex PCR, and the TCRdb table lists in-frame clones only, not all of them. Seen here are more than 95,000 clones, roughly 41% observed once, and the top ten hold 1% to 1.5%. Sequenced input: CD4+ T cells sorted from blood. Receptor source: a human donor with alopecia areata. Each CDR3 is given with its conserved first and last residue. A D gene is named only where the DNA matches it firmly. For some rows the clone size is stated as once, few or many, or as a class when expanded; others skip it.

>15|.|TRBJ2-7|TRBV5-1|.
.
CASSLVGRGSYEQHF
>14|.|TRBJ2-5|TRBV30|.
TGTGCCTGGAGTGGGCAGGTGCGGGTGGAGACCCAGTACTTC
CAWSGQVRVETQYF
>11|few|TRBJ2-2|TRBV28|.
TGTGCCACCAAGAAGGCCGGGGAGCTGTTTTTT
CATKKAGELFF
>15|.|TRBJ1-5|TRBV6-5|.
TGTGCCAGCAGCCCACTTGGGGAGGGCAATCAGCCCCAGCATTTT
CASSPLGEGNQPQHF
>11|few|TRBJ2-4|TRBV7-8|.
TGTGCCAGCAGCGAGCAAAACATTCAGTACTTC
CASSEQNIQYF
>12|.|TRBJ1-1|TRBV11-2|.
TGTGCCAGCAGCTTTACTGGCACTGAAGCTTTCTTT
CASSFTGTEAFF
>14|.|TRBJ2-7|TRBV7-2|.
TGTGCCAGCAGCCCCAGCAGGGGGGCCTACGAGCAGTACTTC
CASSPSRGAYEQYF
>13|.|TRBJ2-7|TRBV25-1|.
TGTGCCAGCAGGGCGGGGTCGGTAGGGGAGCAGTACTTC
CASRAGSVGEQYF
>15|.|TRBJ2-3|TRBV27|TRBD2
TGTGCCAGCAGTTTTCTCGCGGGGGGCAAAGATACGCAGTATTTT
CASSFLAGGKDTQYF
>14|.|TRBJ2-7|TRBV10-2|TRBD1
TGCGCCAGCAGACTTGCACAGGGGTCATACGAGCAGTACTTC
CASRLAQGSYEQYF
>14|.|TRBJ1-3|TRBV7-9|.
TGTGCCAGCAGCTTAAGCGATCTCCGAAACACCATATATTTT
CASSLSDLRNTIYF
>15|.|TRBJ2-2|TRBV28|TRBD1
TGTGCCAGCAGGACAGGGGGGGCGAACACCGGGGAGCTGTTTTTT
CASRTGGANTGELFF
>18|.|TRBJ2-1|TRBV23-1|TRBD2
TGCGCCAGCAGTCAAGTCTTCCCTAGCGGGGGGGCCTACAATGAGCAGTTCTTC
CASSQVFPSGGAYNEQFF
>15|.|TRBJ2-7|TRBV7-2|TRBD2
TGTGCCAGCAGTTTAAGCGGGAGCTCCACCTACGAGCAGTACTTC
CASSLSGSSTYEQYF
>15|.|TRBJ2-7|TRBV7-2|TRBD2
TGTGCCAGCAGCTGGGGGGGAATCGGCTCCTACGAGCAGTACTTC
CASSWGGIGSYEQYF
>15|.|TRBJ1-2|TRBV30|TRBD1
TGTGCCTGGGACACCGGGACAGGGGCTAACTATGGCTACACCTTC
CAWDTGTGANYGYTF
>16|few|TRBJ2-4|TRBV29-1|TRBD1
TGCAGCGTTGTTGAGGTCGGGGACAGGGGGAAAAACATTCAGTACTTC
CSVVEVGDRGKNIQYF
>16|.|TRBJ1-1|TRBV6-6|.
TGTGCCAGCAGTGCCGCCGTGGGGGGCGGGACGACTGAAGCTTTCTTT
CASSAAVGGGTTEAFF
>13|.|TRBJ2-7|TRBV28|.
TGTGCCAGCAAGGTCAGGGGGAGGGCCGAGCAGTACTTC
CASKVRGRAEQYF
>12|.|TRBJ2-5|TRBV28|.
TGTGCCAGCAGTGAGAACAGGGAAATGGAGTACTTC
CASSENREMEYF
>15|.|TRBJ2-3|TRBV2|.
TGTGCCAGCAGTGAATGGGTCTATACCACAGATACGCAGTATTTT
CASSEWVYTTDTQYF
>14|few|TRBJ2-7|TRBV28|.
TGTGCCAGCAGTTTTAGTTTGGTAGCGTCCGAGCAGTACTTC
CASSFSLVASEQYF
>14|.|TRBJ1-2|TRBV30|.
TGTGCCTGGAGTGTAAACAGCCTAATCTATGGCTACACCTTC
CAWSVNSLIYGYTF
>12|.|TRBJ2-7|TRBV30|TRBD1
TGTGCCTGGAGTGTACAGGGGCCGGGGCAGTACTTC
CAWSVQGPGQYF
>15|.|TRBJ1-1|TRBV7-2|.
TGTGCCAGCAGCCCCCGACAGCCCATGAACACTGAAGCTTTCTTT
CASSPRQPMNTEAFF
>14|.|TRBJ1-2|TRBV6-5|.
TGTGCCAGCAGACGACTCGGCCACCTGGGTGGCTACACCTTC
CASRRLGHLGGYTF
>13|.|TRBJ2-7|TRBV30|.
TGTGCCTGGAGTAACGGCCTAGGAAGCGAGCAGTACTTC
CAWSNGLGSEQYF
>15|.|TRBJ1-6|TRBV9|.
TGTGCCAGCAGCTCGACCGCGGGAGGGAGTTCACCCCTCCACTTT
CASSSTAGGSSPLHF
>15|few|TRBJ2-5|TRBV7-9|.
TGTGCCAGCAGCTTATTAGGTCTGTCGGACGAGACCCAGTACTTC
CASSLLGLSDETQYF
>18|few|TRBJ1-5|TRBV23-1|.
TGCGCCAGCAGTCAATCAAATCGGTGGGCAGATAGCAATCAGCCCCAGCATTTT
CASSQSNRWADSNQPQHF
>14|.|TRBJ1-5|TRBV11-2|.
TGTGCCAGCAGCCGAGGAAATAGCAATCAGCCCCAGCATTTT
CASSRGNSNQPQHF
>16|few|TRBJ1-6|TRBV15|TRBD1
TGTGCCACCAGCAGAGGGACAGGGGGCTATAATTCACCCCTCCACTTT
CATSRGTGGYNSPLHF
>15|.|TRBJ1-2|TRBV30|TRBD1
TGTGCCTGGAGTCTTATAGGCCAGGGGGGATATGGCTACACCTTC
CAWSLIGQGGYGYTF
>14|few|TRBJ2-4|TRBV5-1|.
TGCGCCAGCAGCCCCGAGGGGTCGTATGACATTCAGTACTTC
CASSPEGSYDIQYF
>15|many|TRBJ2-3|TRBV7-2|TRBD2
TGTGCCAGCAGCTTATACGCGGGGGGCACAGATACGCAGTATTTT
CASSLYAGGTDTQYF
>13|few|TRBJ2-5|TRBV18|.
TGTGCCAGCTCACCACGTGAGGGCGAGACCCAGTACTTC
CASSPREGETQYF
>15|.|TRBJ2-1|TRBV9|TRBD2
TGTGCCAGCAGCTCCGGGACTAGCGGGAACAATGAGCAGTTCTTC
CASSSGTSGNNEQFF
>11|.|TRBJ2-1|TRBV30|.
TGTGCCTGGAGTGTACGGGAAACGGGGTTCTTC
CAWSVRETGFF
>11|.|TRBJ1-2|TRBV28|TRBD1
TGTGCCAGCAGGGGACAGGGGGGCTACACCTTC
CASRGQGGYTF
>13|.|TRBJ1-2|TRBV28|TRBD1
TGTGCCAGCAGGGCAGGGGGCGACTATGGCTACACCTTC
CASRAGGDYGYTF
>16|few|TRBJ2-4|TRBV7-2|TRBD1
TGTGCCAGCAGCTTCCGAAGGACAGGGGGGTCTAACATTCAGTACTTC
CASSFRRTGGSNIQYF